This T cell receptor (beta chain) stems from a study of cytomegalovirus exposure and HLA in healthy donors. The study, taken as a whole, reports: Researchers catalogued 150 or so TCR beta chains as cytomegalovirus-associated.

Use of 60 Vbeta and 13 Jbeta primers characterized the PCR. TCRdb's table, derived via immunoSEQ multiplex PCR, lists solely in-frame clones and lacks some. The top ten clones hold 20% of a sample with about 120,000 clones, approximately 87% of them seen once. Concerning this clone itself: Antigen: not known.

The CDR3 runs 16 residues. After removal of 0 bases from V and 1 base from J, the junction contained 6 bases not matched to a gene. Per the germline V gene, CDR1 is SGHRS and CDR2 is YFSETQ. This TCR was sampled from a man aged 18 to 29 in good health and CMV-seropositive. The sequenced sample was PBMCs. The rearrangement links TRBV5-1 to TRBJ1-1, with 7 positions matching TRBD1. The CDR3: CASSLAFGTENTEAFF. CDR3 nucleotide sequence: TGCGCCAGCAGCTTGGCGTTCGGGACAGAGAACACTGAAGCTTTCTTT.